This note documents a single TCR beta chain sequence. The data are from a study of long-term antiretroviral therapy in people with HIV. This was the immunoSEQ v3.0 assay at survey level. Some clones are missing from TCRdb's copy, which holds only in-frame ones; the method was immunoSEQ multiplex PCR. The sample contains over 30,000 clones, roughly three quarters of which appear only once. From germline, CDR1 is SGHRS and CDR2 YFSETQ. This CDR3 comprises 15 residues. The V end was cut by 0 bases, the J end by 4 bases, with 11 bases between. Material: unsorted PBMCs, obtained 3.1 years after starting antiretroviral therapy. The receptor comes from a woman in her forties or fifties with HIV. This chain joins TRBV5-1 and TRBJ1-5, with unresolved D. Here the CDR3 DNA reads TGCGCCAGCAGCTTGGAAGGAGGGTGGAATCAGCCCCAGCATTTT. Amino acid sequence: CASSLEGGWNQPQHF.